A single sample gave rise to the 31 T cell receptor beta chains below, sequenced in a study of blood T cell repertoires in COVID-19. The table came from immunoSEQ multiplex PCR; TCRdb's copy has only in-frame clones and leaves some out. The sample contains 240,000 or so clones, around three quarters of which appear only once. The sequenced sample consisted of peripheral blood. Every receptor here comes from a woman of 80 years or more with acute or convalescent COVID-19.

The genes are TRBV30 and TRBJ1-5, with D uncertain. The CDR3 spans 11 residues. The germline V gene has CDR1 GTSNPN and CDR2 SVGIG (reference sequence). V gave up 8 bases and J gave up 5 bases, with 10 bases separating them. CDR3 in amino acids: CAGGTDQPQHF. The CDR3 DNA reads TGTGCCGGAGGTACAGATCAGCCCCAGCATTTT.

The rearrangement uses TRBV21-1 and TRBJ2-2; the table's D call TRBD1 went unverified against the DNA. TRBV21-1 is deemed a pseudogene. The CDR3 is 17 residues long. The CDR3 DNA reads TGTGCCAGCAGCAAAAAGGGGGACAGGGGGAAGACCGGGGAGCTGTTTTTT. Its translation is CASSKKGDRGKTGELFF.

This clone has more than one count but fewer than ten. This chain uses TRBV4-3 with TRBJ1-3; TRBD1 matches at 8 bases. The trim removed 2 bases at V and 0 bases at J, leaving 12 bases unmatched. Germline V gene lookup returns CDR1 LGHNA and CDR2 YSLEER. This CDR3 has 19 amino acids. CDR3 coding DNA: TGCGCCAGCAGCCAAACAGGACCGGGACAGGCGAGCTCTGGAAACACCATATATTTT. It yields the protein CASSQTGPGQASSGNTIYF.

In nucleotides, the CDR3 is TGCGCCAGCAGCCTTCGACTAGCGGGAGTTGGCTCTCCAAGCACAGATACGCAGTATTTT. This encodes CASSLRLAGVGSPSTDTQYF. This chain joins TRBV4-1 and TRBJ2-3, with 12 positions matching TRBD2. CDR1 and CDR2 from the germline V gene are MGHRA and YSYEKL. The trim removed 4 bases at V and 0 bases at J, leaving 14 bases unmatched. The CDR3 contains 20 residues.

This clone was seen just once. The chain employs TRBV4-1 and TRBJ1-2; TRBD1 matches at 8 bases. CDR3 length equals 18 residues. From germline, CDR1 is MGHRA and CDR2 YSYEKL. Losses at the gene ends were 4 bases for V and 5 bases for J; bases not matched to a gene: 18. CDR3 amino acids: CASSRIPGQVGRMYGYTF. The CDR3, as DNA: TGCGCCAGCAGCCGAATACCGGGACAGGTAGGGAGGATGTATGGCTACACCTTC.

This clone was seen ten or more times. The chain is built from TRBV2 and TRBJ1-2; 7 bases match TRBD1. CDR3 length: 15 residues. From germline, CDR1 is SNHLY and CDR2 FYNNEI. V dropped 3 bases and J dropped 4; count of bases not matched to a gene: 8. This chain's CDR3 is CASSDFGTAVYGYTF. The CDR3 coding sequence is TGTGCCAGCAGTGATTTCGGGACAGCAGTCTATGGCTACACCTTC.

The CDR3 nucleotides read TGTGCCAGCAGCCTCAGGACAGGGGCCGGGGAGCTGTTTTTT. This gives the protein CASSLRTGAGELFF. The J gene is TRBJ2-2, the V gene TRBV7-9; 9 bases match TRBD1. The V gene's germline CDR1 is SEHNR and CDR2 FQNEAQ (reference sequence). The V segment lost 5 bases and the J segment 6 bases; nucleotides outside the gene matches: 4. The length of the CDR3 is 14 residues.

This chain joins TRBV6-5 and TRBJ1-1; possible D gene TRBD1, 5 bases. CDR3 length: 15 residues. Germline V gene lookup returns CDR1 MNHEY and CDR2 SVGAGI. V was cut by 6 bases and J by 0 bases, with 14 bases left in between. Written as DNA, the CDR3 is TGTGCCAGCAGGCCTCAGGGACTGATGAACACTGAAGCTTTCTTT. It yields the protein CASRPQGLMNTEAFF.

The rearrangement uses TRBV27 and TRBJ1-1, with 8 bases that match TRBD1. V lost 4 bases to trimming and J lost 7 bases; unmatched junction nucleotides: 14. The CDR3 is 16 amino acids. Germline lookup yields CDR1 MNHEY and CDR2 SMNVEV (reference sequence). CDR3 in DNA: TGTGCCAGCAGTTACGCCAGGACAGGGTTTCTCAGTGAAGCTTTCTTT. This sequence encodes CASSYARTGFLSEAFF.

This clone was seen a handful of times. The chain couples TRBV19 to TRBJ1-1; no firm D call. This CDR3 spans 11 amino acids. Germline loops: CDR1 LNHDA, CDR2 SQIVND (reference sequence). V was cut by 5 bases and J by 7 bases, with 8 bases left in between. The DNA of the CDR3 is TGTGCCAGTAGTCTAACGTATGAAGCTTTCTTT. Encoded protein: CASSLTYEAFF.

This clone was observed a few times. The chain carries TRBV10-3 and TRBJ2-2; TRBD1 aligns across 7 bases. Germline-derived CDR1 and CDR2 are ENHRY and SYGVKD. V shed 6 bases and J 5 bases; nucleotides not matched to a gene: 0. This CDR3 is 12 amino acids long. The DNA for the CDR3 is TGTGCCATCAGGACAGGGACCGGGGAGCTGTTTTTT. Encoded protein: CAIRTGTGELFF.

The CDR3 loop reads CASSLLLNRGDGYTF. The CDR3 DNA is TGTGCCAGCAGCTTACTCTTGAACAGGGGCGATGGCTACACCTTC. This sequence joins TRBV7-9 and TRBJ1-2; the match to TRBD1 covers 7 bases. This CDR3 region has 15 residues. From germline, CDR1 is SEHNR and CDR2 FQNEAQ (reference sequence). V was pared by 2 bases and J by 6 bases, with 9 bases of the junction left unmatched. The full variable domain, in which reference TRBV7-9 and TRBJ1-2 provide the parts outside the CDR3, is DTGVSQNPRHKITKRGQNVTFRCDPISEHNRLYWYRQTLGQGPEFLTYFQNEAQLEKSRLLSDRFSAERPKGSFSTLEIQRTEQGDSAMYLCASSLLLNRGDGYTFGSGTRLTVV.

The chain links TRBV20-1 to TRBJ1-1; D gene uncertain. Trimming removed 6 bases at V and 2 bases at J, with 7 bases between. Per the germline V gene, CDR1 is DFQATT and CDR2 is SNEGSKA (reference sequence). The CDR3 has 11 residues. The CDR3 loop is CSAQYNTEAFF. The CDR3 region has the DNA TGCAGTGCCCAGTACAACACTGAAGCTTTCTTT.

The chain employs TRBV7-9 and TRBJ2-7; D remains unclear. Trimming removed 3 bases from V and 3 bases from J, with 9 bases in between. The CDR3 covers 13 residues. CDR1 SEHNR and CDR2 FQNEAQ come from the germline V gene (reference sequence). The CDR3, as DNA: TGTGCCAGCAGCTTCATTGGAGACTACGAGCAGTACTTC. Protein sequence: CASSFIGDYEQYF. The entire variable domain, with the rest obtained from reference TRBV7-9 and TRBJ2-7, is as follows: DTGVSQNPRHKITKRGQNVTFRCDPISEHNRLYWYRQTLGQGPEFLTYFQNEAQLEKSRLLSDRFSAERPKGSFSTLEIQRTEQGDSAMYLCASSFIGDYEQYFGPGTRLTVT.

V is TRBV7-9 and J is TRBJ2-5; D is unresolved. The CDR3 loop spans 13 amino acids. Germline-derived CDR1 and CDR2 are SEHNR and FQNEAQ (reference sequence). The V gene lost 5 bases and the J gene lost 4 bases, with 11 bases spanning the gap. The CDR3 spells CASSPHFAETQYF. The CDR3 DNA sequence: TGTGCCAGCAGCCCCCACTTTGCAGAGACCCAGTACTTC.

The chain uses TRBV5-6 and TRBJ2-7; TRBD1 aligns across 7 bases. Germline trimming cut 1 base from V and 4 bases from J; bases unmatched to any gene: 8. The CDR3 consists of 15 residues. The germline V gene encodes CDR1 SGHDT and CDR2 YYEEEE. The CDR3 nucleotides are TGTGCCAGCAGCTTGAGGGGACAGTTTACATACGAGCAGTACTTC. Translated, it gives CASSLRGQFTYEQYF.

This chain links TRBV5-1 with TRBJ2-5; TRBD2 is a possible D gene (5 bases). The CDR3 consists of 14 residues. The germline V gene has CDR1 SGHRS and CDR2 YFSETQ. Trimming left V 4 bases short and J 3 bases short, with 13 bases between. CDR3 amino acids: CASSPGGSEETQYF. The CDR3 nucleotides are TGCGCCAGCAGCCCCGGAGGATCGGAAGAGACCCAGTACTTC.

V is TRBV6-6 and J is TRBJ2-7; the match to TRBD2 covers 13 bases. Germline lookup yields CDR1 MNHNY and CDR2 SVGAGI (reference sequence). J was trimmed by 7 bases and V by 10 bases; bases with no gene match: 10. The CDR3 sequence is 14 residues long. CDR3 sequence: CATLGGLAGWEQYF. The CDR3 nucleotides are TGTGCCACCTTGGGGGGACTAGCGGGATGGGAGCAGTACTTC.

The V call is TRBV7-2, the J call TRBJ1-1; D remains ambiguous. Trimming took off 8 bases at V and 1 base at J, with 11 bases between the two ends. The CDR3 is 13 residues long. Germline CDR1 SGHTA, CDR2 FQGNSA. In DNA, the CDR3 is TGTGCCAGCGGCATCGAGCGGAACACTGAAGCTTTCTTT. This translates into CASGIERNTEAFF.

About this clone: Additional DNA sequences in this sample encode the identical CDR3. This sequence joins TRBV6-5 and TRBJ1-2, with TRBD1 matching 11 bases. CDR3 length: 15 residues. Trimming at V came to 6 bases and at J to 5 bases, leaving 8 bases not matched to a gene. CDR1 is MNHEY, CDR2 SVGAGI, per germline. The CDR3 loop reads CASRTGTGGGYGYTF. The CDR3 region has the DNA TGTGCCAGCAGAACCGGGACAGGGGGAGGATATGGCTACACCTTC.

The chain employs TRBV30 and TRBJ2-7; D gene ambiguous. The CDR3 runs 11 residues. CDR1 GTSNPN and CDR2 SVGIG come from the germline V gene (reference sequence). V shed 0 bases and J shed 6 bases, with 6 bases lying between them. The CDR3 loop reads CAWSVASEQYF. CDR3 bases: TGTGCCTGGAGTGTGGCCTCCGAGCAGTACTTC.

V usage is TRBV5-5 and J usage is TRBJ1-4; D is undetermined. Deletions cut 1 base from V and 5 bases from J, with 15 bases between. The CDR3 totals 16 residues. CDR1 and CDR2 from the germline V gene are SGHKS and YYEKEE (reference sequence). CDR3 protein: CASSLFPLGGNEKLFF. In nucleotides, the CDR3 is TGTGCCAGCAGCTTGTTCCCCTTGGGAGGGAATGAAAAACTGTTTTTT.

The chain couples TRBV2 to TRBJ1-1; 8 positions agree with TRBD1. This CDR3 has 14 amino acids. The trim removed 4 bases at V and 7 bases at J, leaving 8 bases unmatched. CDR1 SNHLY and CDR2 FYNNEI come from the germline V gene. CDR3 nucleotides: TGTGCCAGCAGTGCCTGGACAGGGAGGGGTGAAGCTTTCTTT. Its protein is CASSAWTGRGEAFF.

V gene TRBV21-1 combines with J gene TRBJ2-4; TRBD1 is the table's D call and was not checked against the DNA. TRBV21-1 is an annotated pseudogene. This CDR3 has 21 amino acids. The CDR3 DNA is TGTGCCAGCAGCAGGTCTGTGTTTGGGCCAACAGGGGGTCTAGCCAAAAACATTCAGTACTTC. Protein: CASSRSVFGPTGGLAKNIQYF.

The CDR3 DNA is TGTGCCAGCAGGGGCGTAAGGGATACGCAGTATTTT. As protein: CASRGVRDTQYF. The chain links TRBV11-2 to TRBJ2-3; D is unresolved. Germline V CDR1 and CDR2: SGHAT, FQNNGV. The CDR3 consists of 12 residues. Trimming shortened V by 6 bases and J by 6 bases, and 10 bases separated the two germline ends. Drawing the rest from reference TRBV11-2 and TRBJ2-3, the complete variable domain is EAGVAQSPRYKIIEKRQSVAFWCNPISGHATLYWYQQILGQGPKLLIQFQNNGVVDDSQLPKDRFSAERLKGVDSTLKIQPAKLEDSAVYLCASRGVRDTQYFGPGTRLTVL.

The chain couples TRBV10-3 to TRBJ1-2; D is unclear. Germline V gene sequence: CDR1 ENHRY, CDR2 SYGVKD. Trimming left V 0 bases short and J 2 bases short, with 7 bases between. This CDR3 has 14 residues. CDR3 amino acids: CAISESQRNYGYTF. The CDR3 coding sequence is TGTGCCATCAGTGAGTCGCAACGGAACTATGGCTACACCTTC.

J is TRBJ2-3 and V is TRBV6-1; D is ambiguous. CDR1 MNHNS and CDR2 SASEGT come from the germline V gene. There are 12 residues in the CDR3. V shed 2 bases and J shed 5 bases, with 5 bases lying between them. The CDR3 spells CASSELRDTQYF. CDR3 in DNA: TGTGCCAGCAGTGAATTGAGAGATACGCAGTATTTT.

The chain couples TRBV11-2 to TRBJ1-1; 9 nucleotides align to TRBD1. The length of the CDR3 is 15 residues. The V segment lost 4 bases and the J segment 1 base; nucleotides outside the gene matches: 4. Germline values: CDR1 SGHAT, CDR2 FQNNGV. Written as DNA, the CDR3 is TGTGCCAGCAGCTCGACAGGGGGAAGGAACACTGAAGCTTTCTTT. Protein: CASSSTGGRNTEAFF.

In its sample, this clone was seen once. The CDR3 region is CASSSLMGGGDSPLHF. In nucleotides, the CDR3 is TGTGCCAGCAGCTCCCTCATGGGGGGGGGCGATTCACCCCTCCACTTT. The J gene is TRBJ1-6, the V gene TRBV7-9, with D possibly TRBD1 on 6 matching bases. V was trimmed by 4 bases and J by 8 bases, leaving 18 bases between them. The CDR3 length is 16 residues. Germline CDR1 reads SEHNR; CDR2 reads FQNEAQ (reference sequence). The complete variable domain, with remaining parts taken from reference TRBV7-9 and TRBJ1-6, reads DTGVSQNPRHKITKRGQNVTFRCDPISEHNRLYWYRQTLGQGPEFLTYFQNEAQLEKSRLLSDRFSAERPKGSFSTLEIQRTEQGDSAMYLCASSSLMGGGDSPLHFGNGTRLTVT.

The gene calls are TRBV7-9 and TRBJ2-7; TRBD1 might be the D (5 bases). The CDR3 length is 13 residues. Germline V gene data show CDR1 as SEHNR and CDR2 as FQNEAQ (reference sequence). The V end was cut by 7 bases, the J end by 7 bases, with 17 bases between. CDR3 sequence reads: CASNYLQGREQYF. The CDR3 nucleotides read TGTGCCAGCAACTATCTCCAGGGTAGAGAGCAGTACTTC.

The chain carries TRBV10-3 and TRBJ1-1; the match to TRBD1 covers 7 bases. This CDR3 comprises 11 residues. V gave up 7 bases and J gave up 7 bases; unmatched junction bases: 3. Germline CDR1 and CDR2: ENHRY and SYGVKD. In DNA form, the CDR3 reads TGTGCCATCAAGGGGGCATTTGAAGCTTTCTTT. Protein: CAIKGAFEAFF.